These 10 T cell receptor beta chains were all obtained from the same sample, sequenced in a study of T-cell memory formation after mild COVID-19. TCRdb processed the 5' RACE reads anew with MiXCR; each CDR3 protein has one entry. The sample carries roughly 600,000 distinct CDR3 sequences, over 15% recorded once. Sequencing was carried out using PBMCs or a T cell subset sorted from them (not recorded which). These receptors came from an adult woman who had mild COVID-19 (a few samples of this study predate the infection). Cell type and time point are not known.

This clonotype was found many times. This chain uses TRBV5-6 with TRBJ2-1; no clear D gene. This CDR3 comprises 14 residues. Germline values: CDR1 SGHDT, CDR2 YYEEEE. Between the trimmed V and J ends, which lost 3 bases and 0 bases, there was a span of 7 bases. In DNA, the CDR3 is TGTGCCAGCAGCTATGCTAGCTCCTACAATGAGCAGTTCTTC. This codes for CASSYASSYNEQFF.

The chain combines TRBV24-1 with TRBJ2-1; 7 nucleotides agree with TRBD2. The CDR3 length is 16 residues. The germline V gene has CDR1 KGHDR and CDR2 SFDVKD. Unmatched junction bases numbered 7, after V lost 4 bases and J lost 2 bases. This chain's CDR3 is CATSDPNLAAYNEQFF. The CDR3 region has the DNA TGTGCCACCAGTGACCCCAATCTAGCGGCCTACAATGAGCAGTTCTTC.

This clonotype was counted only a few times. The chain combines TRBV5-5 with TRBJ1-3; no clear D. The CDR3 contains 13 residues. V lost 5 bases to trimming and J lost 0 bases, with 6 bases between them. From germline, CDR1 is SGHKS and CDR2 YYEKEE (reference sequence). CDR3: CASRTGSGNTIYF. The CDR3, as DNA: TGTGCCAGCAGGACGGGCTCTGGAAACACCATATATTTT.

The chain has TRBV30 and TRBJ2-6; D is unresolved. CDR1 and CDR2 (germline): GTSNPN, SVGIG (reference sequence). This CDR3 region has 13 residues. Trimming left V 5 bases short and J 2 bases short, with 7 bases between. CDR3 in amino acids: CAWDGTGANVLTF. Here the CDR3 DNA reads TGTGCCTGGGATGGGACTGGGGCCAACGTCCTGACTTTC.

The rearrangement joins TRBV14 to TRBJ2-7; either TRBD1 or TRBD2 may supply D (5 bases each). Germline CDR1 SGHDN, CDR2 FVKESK. The length of the CDR3 is 10 residues. V lost 3 bases, J lost 9 bases, and 6 bases lay in between. The CDR3 sequence is CASSQRGQYF. In nucleotides, the CDR3 is TGTGCCAGCAGCCAGAGGGGGCAGTACTTC.

This chain connects TRBV15 to TRBJ2-1; D possibly matches TRBD1 or TRBD2 (5 bases each). Deletions cut 0 bases from V and 6 bases from J, with 12 bases between. The CDR3 contains 15 residues. Germline CDR1 is LNHNV and CDR2 is YYDKDF (reference sequence). CDR3 loop: CATSREGSGANEQFF. The CDR3 coding sequence is TGTGCCACCAGCAGAGAAGGGTCCGGGGCCAATGAGCAGTTCTTC.

This clonotype was seen a few times. The chain recombines TRBV5-1 with TRBJ2-1; 7 bases match TRBD2. V shed 4 bases, J shed 2 bases, and the junction held 6 bases outside the gene matches. CDR3 length equals 15 residues. The germline V gene encodes CDR1 SGHRS and CDR2 YFSETQ. CDR3 in DNA: TGCGCCAGCAGCCCAGCGGGGAGTACCTACAATGAGCAGTTCTTC. Translation: CASSPAGSTYNEQFF.

The chain links TRBV4-1 to TRBJ2-1; D ambiguous. The V end was cut by 0 bases, the J end by 5 bases, with 5 bases between. The CDR3 covers 13 residues. Germline assignment: CDR1 MGHRA and CDR2 YSYEKL. The CDR3 DNA follows: TGCGCCAGCAGCCAAGACTTCCACAATGAGCAGTTCTTC. Its protein is CASSQDFHNEQFF.

The CDR3 is CASSPGTSFEQYF. Written as DNA, the CDR3 is TGCGCCAGCAGCCCCGGGACTAGCTTCGAGCAGTACTTC. The chain links TRBV5-1 to TRBJ2-7, with 9 bases that match TRBD2. The J segment lost 6 bases and the V segment lost 4 bases, leaving 5 bases of the junction unmatched. The CDR3 extends over 13 amino acids. The germline V gene encodes CDR1 SGHRS and CDR2 YFSETQ.

J is TRBJ1-5 and V is TRBV12-3 or TRBV12-4; a weak D match, TRBD1 (6 bases). This CDR3 region has 14 residues. The V and J ends lost 3 bases and 6 bases respectively, with 12 bases between them. The CDR3 nucleotides read TGTGCCAGCAGTTTCGGGGGGGCTGGTCAGCCCCAGCATTTT. Translation gives CASSFGGAGQPQHF.